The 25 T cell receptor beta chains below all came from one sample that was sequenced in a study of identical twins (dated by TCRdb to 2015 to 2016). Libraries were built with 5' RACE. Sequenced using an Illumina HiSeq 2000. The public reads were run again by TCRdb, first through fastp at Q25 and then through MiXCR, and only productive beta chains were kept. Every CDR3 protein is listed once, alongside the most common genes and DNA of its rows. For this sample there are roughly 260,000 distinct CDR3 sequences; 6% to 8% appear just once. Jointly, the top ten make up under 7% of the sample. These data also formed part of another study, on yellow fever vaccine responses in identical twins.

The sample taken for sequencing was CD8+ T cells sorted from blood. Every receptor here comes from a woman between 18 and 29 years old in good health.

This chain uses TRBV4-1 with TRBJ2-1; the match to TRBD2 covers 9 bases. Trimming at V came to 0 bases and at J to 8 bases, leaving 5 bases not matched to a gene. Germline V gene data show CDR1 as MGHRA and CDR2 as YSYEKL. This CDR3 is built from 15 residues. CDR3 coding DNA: TGCGCCAGCAGCCAAGAACCGGGCGGGGGGGATGAGCAGTTCTTC. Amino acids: CASSQEPGGGDEQFF.

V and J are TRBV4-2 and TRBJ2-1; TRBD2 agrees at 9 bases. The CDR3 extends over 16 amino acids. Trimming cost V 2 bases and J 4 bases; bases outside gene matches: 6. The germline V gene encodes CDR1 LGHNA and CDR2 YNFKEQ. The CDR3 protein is CASSQPSGGPYNEQFF. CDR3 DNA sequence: TGTGCCAGCAGCCAACCAAGCGGGGGGCCTTACAATGAGCAGTTCTTC.

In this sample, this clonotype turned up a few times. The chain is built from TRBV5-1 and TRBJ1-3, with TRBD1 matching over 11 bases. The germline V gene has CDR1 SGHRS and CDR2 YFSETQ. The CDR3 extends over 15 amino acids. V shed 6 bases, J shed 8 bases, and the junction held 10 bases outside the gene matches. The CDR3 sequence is CASKRTGGSWDTIYF. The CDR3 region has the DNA TGCGCCAGCAAAAGGACAGGGGGCTCCTGGGACACCATATATTTT.

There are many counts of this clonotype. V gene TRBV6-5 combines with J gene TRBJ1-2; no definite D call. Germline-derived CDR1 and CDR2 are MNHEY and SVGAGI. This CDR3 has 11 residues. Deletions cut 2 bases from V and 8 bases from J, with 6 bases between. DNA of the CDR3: TGTGCCAGCAGTTACGGCGACGGCTACACCTTC. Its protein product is CASSYGDGYTF.

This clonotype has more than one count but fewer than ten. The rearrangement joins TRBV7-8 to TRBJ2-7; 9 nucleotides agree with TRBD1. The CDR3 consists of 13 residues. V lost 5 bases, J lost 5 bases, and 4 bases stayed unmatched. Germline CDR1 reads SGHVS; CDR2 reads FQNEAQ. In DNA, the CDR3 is TGTGCCAGCAGCCTGGACAGGGGAGACGAGCAGTACGTC. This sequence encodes CASSLDRGDEQYV.

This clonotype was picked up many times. The chain's CDR3 is CASSVRLAASYNEQFF. The CDR3 DNA is TGTGCCAGCAGCGTCCGACTAGCCGCCTCCTACAATGAGCAGTTCTTC. V gene TRBV7-2 combines with J gene TRBJ2-1; TRBD2 matches at 7 bases. CDR1 is SGHTA and CDR2 is FQGNSA in the germline V gene. The CDR3 length is 16 residues. V gave up 5 bases and J gave up 0 bases; unmatched junction bases: 7.

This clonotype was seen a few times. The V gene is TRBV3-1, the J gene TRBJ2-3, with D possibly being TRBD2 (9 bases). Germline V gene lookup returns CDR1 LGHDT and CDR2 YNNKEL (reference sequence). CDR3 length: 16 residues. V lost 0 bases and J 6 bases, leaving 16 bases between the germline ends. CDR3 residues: CASSQDQGAGGDTQYF. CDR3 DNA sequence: TGTGCCAGCAGCCAAGATCAGGGGGCGGGGGGGGATACGCAGTATTTT.

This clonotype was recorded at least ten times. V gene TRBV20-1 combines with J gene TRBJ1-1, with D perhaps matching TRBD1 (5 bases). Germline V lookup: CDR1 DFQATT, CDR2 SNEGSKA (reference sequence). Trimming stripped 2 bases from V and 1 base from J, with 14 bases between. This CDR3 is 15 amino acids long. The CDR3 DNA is TGCAGTGCTAGACTAAGGGACTCCCAGAACACTGAAGCTTTCTTT. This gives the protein CSARLRDSQNTEAFF.

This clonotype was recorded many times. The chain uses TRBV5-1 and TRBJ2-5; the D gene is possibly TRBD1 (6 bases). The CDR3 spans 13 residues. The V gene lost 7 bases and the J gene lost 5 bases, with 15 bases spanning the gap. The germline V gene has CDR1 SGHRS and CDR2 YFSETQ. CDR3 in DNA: TGCGCCAGCTACACAATGGGGGCGGAGACCCAGTACTTC. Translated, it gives CASYTMGAETQYF. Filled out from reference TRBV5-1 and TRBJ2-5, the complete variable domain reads KAGVTQTPRYLIKTRGQQVTLSCSPISGHRSVSWYQQTPGQGLQFLFEYFSETQRNKGNFPGRFSGRQFSNSRSEMNVSTLELGDSALYLCASYTMGAETQYFGPGTRLLVL.

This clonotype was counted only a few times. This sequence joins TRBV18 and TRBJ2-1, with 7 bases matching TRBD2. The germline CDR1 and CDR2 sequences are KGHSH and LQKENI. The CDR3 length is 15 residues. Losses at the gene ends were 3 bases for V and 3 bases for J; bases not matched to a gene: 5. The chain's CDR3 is CASSPRDYLYNEQFF. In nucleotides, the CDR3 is TGTGCCAGCTCACCCCGGGACTACCTCTACAATGAGCAGTTCTTC. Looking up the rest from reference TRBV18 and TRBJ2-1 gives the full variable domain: NAGVMQNPRHLVRRRGQEARLRCSPMKGHSHVYWYRQLPEEGLKFMVYLQKENIIDESGMPKERFSAEFPKEGPSILRIQQVVRGDSAAYFCASSPRDYLYNEQFFGPGTRLTVL.

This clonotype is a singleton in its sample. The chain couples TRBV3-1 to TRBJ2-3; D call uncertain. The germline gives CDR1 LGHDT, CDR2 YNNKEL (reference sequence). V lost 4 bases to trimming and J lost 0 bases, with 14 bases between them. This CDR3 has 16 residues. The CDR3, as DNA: TGTGCCAGCAGCCGAACGGACGGTTATAGCACAGATACGCAGTATTTT. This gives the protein CASSRTDGYSTDTQYF.

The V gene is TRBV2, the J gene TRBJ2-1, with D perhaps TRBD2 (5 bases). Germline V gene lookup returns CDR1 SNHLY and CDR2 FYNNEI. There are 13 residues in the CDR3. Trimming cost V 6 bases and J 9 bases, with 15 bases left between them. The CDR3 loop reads CASSYTSYGEQFF. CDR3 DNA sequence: TGTGCCAGCAGCTACACTAGTTACGGTGAGCAGTTCTTC.

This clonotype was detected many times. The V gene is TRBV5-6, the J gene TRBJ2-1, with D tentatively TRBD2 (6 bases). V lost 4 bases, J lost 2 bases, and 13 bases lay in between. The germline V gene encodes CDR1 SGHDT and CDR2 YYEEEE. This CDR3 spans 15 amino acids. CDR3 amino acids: CASSPAGGPYNEQFF. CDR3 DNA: TGTGCCAGCAGCCCGGCCGGGGGACCCTACAATGAGCAGTTCTTC.

The CDR3 protein is CASSLLRLASYNEQFF. DNA for the CDR3: TGTGCCAGCAGCTTACTCCGACTAGCGAGTTACAATGAGCAGTTCTTC. The chain is built from TRBV28 and TRBJ2-1, with TRBD2 matching 8 bases. In germline, CDR1 is MDHEN, CDR2 SYDVKM. The V segment lost 6 bases and the J segment 4 bases; nucleotides outside the gene matches: 11. This CDR3 has 16 residues.

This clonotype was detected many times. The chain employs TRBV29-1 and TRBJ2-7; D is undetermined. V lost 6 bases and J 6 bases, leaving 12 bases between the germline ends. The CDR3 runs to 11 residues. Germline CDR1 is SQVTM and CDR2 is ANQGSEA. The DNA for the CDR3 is TGCAGCGTGGTACGGTTAGGCGAGCAGTACTTC. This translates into CSVVRLGEQYF.

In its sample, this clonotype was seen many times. The CDR3 DNA follows: TGTGCCAGCAGCCACGGGGGACTGAACACTGAAGCTTTCTTT. This sequence encodes CASSHGGLNTEAFF. This rearrangement joins TRBV14 to TRBJ1-1, with a tentative D call TRBD1 (5 bases). V was shortened by 3 bases and J by 0 bases, with 8 bases between the two germline ends. The CDR3 runs 14 residues. CDR1 is SGHDN and CDR2 is FVKESK in the germline V gene. Using reference TRBV14 and TRBJ1-1 for the parts outside the CDR3, the full variable domain is EAGVTQFPSHSVIEKGQTVTLRCDPISGHDNLYWYRRVMGKEIKFLLHFVKESKQDESGMPNNRFLAERTGGTYSTLKVQPAELEDSGVYFCASSHGGLNTEAFFGQGTRLTVV.

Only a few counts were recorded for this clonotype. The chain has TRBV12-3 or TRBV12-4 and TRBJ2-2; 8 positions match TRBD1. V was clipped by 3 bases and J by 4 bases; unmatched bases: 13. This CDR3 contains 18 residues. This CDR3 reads CASSFLALAGGPTGELFF. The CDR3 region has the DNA TGTGCCAGCAGTTTTTTGGCGCTGGCAGGGGGCCCCACCGGGGAGCTGTTTTTT.

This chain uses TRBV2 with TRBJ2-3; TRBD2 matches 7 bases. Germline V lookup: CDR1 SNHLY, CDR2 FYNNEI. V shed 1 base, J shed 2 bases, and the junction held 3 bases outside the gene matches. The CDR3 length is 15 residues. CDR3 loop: CASSEVRDYTDTQYF. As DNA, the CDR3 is TGTGCCAGCAGTGAAGTCCGGGACTACACAGATACGCAGTATTTT. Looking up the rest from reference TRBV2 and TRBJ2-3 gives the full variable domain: EPEVTQTPSHQVTQMGQEVILRCVPISNHLYFYWYRQILGQKVEFLVSFYNNEISEKSEIFDDQFSVERPDGSNFTLKIRSTKLEDSAMYFCASSEVRDYTDTQYFGPGTRLTVL.

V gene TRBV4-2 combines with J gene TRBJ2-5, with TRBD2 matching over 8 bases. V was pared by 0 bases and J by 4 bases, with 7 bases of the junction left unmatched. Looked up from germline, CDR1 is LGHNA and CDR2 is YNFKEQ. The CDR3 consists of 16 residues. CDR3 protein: CASSQDIGLAGETQYF. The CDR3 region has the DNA TGTGCCAGCAGCCAAGATATAGGTCTAGCGGGAGAGACCCAGTACTTC.

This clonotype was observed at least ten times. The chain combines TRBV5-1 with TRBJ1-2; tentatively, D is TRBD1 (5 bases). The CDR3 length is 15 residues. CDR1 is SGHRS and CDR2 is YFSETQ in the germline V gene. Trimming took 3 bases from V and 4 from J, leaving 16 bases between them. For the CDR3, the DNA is TGCGCCAGCAGCTCTAAACCGGGACCAACCTATGGCTACACCTTC. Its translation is CASSSKPGPTYGYTF.

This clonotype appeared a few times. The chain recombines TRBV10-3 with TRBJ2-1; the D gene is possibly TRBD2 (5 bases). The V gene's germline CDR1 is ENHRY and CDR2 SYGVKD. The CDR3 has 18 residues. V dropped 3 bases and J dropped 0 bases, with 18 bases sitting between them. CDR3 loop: CAISDPAVTLSSYNEQFF. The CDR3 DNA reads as TGTGCCATCAGTGATCCAGCGGTGACCCTAAGCTCCTACAATGAGCAGTTCTTC.

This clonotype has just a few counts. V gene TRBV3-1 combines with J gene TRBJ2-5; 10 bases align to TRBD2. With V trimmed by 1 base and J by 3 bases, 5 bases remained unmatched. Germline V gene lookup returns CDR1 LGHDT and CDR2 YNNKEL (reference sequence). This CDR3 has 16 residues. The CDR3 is CASSQGPGTSEETQYF. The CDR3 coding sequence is TGTGCCAGCAGCCAAGGACCCGGGACTAGCGAAGAGACCCAGTACTTC.

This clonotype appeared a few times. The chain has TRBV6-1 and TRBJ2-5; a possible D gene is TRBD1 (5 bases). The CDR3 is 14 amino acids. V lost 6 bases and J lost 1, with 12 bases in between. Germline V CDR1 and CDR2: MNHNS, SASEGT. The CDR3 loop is CASRAPGSQETQYF. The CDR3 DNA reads TGTGCCAGCAGGGCTCCAGGGTCCCAAGAGACCCAGTACTTC.

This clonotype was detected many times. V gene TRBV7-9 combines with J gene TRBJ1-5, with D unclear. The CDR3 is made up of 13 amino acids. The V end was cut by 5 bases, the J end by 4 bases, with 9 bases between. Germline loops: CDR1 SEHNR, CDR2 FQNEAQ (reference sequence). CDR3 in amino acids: CASSTDGNQPQHF. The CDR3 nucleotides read TGTGCCAGCAGCACGGACGGGAATCAGCCCCAGCATTTT.

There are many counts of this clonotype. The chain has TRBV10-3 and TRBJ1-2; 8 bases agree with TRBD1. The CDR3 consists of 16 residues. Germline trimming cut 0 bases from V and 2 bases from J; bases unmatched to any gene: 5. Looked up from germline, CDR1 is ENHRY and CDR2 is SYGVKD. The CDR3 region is CAISESGTGPNYGYTF. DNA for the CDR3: TGTGCCATCAGTGAGTCGGGGACAGGACCCAACTATGGCTACACCTTC.